Sequencing of this T cell receptor (beta chain) was carried out in a study of T cell responses to AZD1222 COVID-19 vaccine. Study outcomes and limitations: Mostly white British, mostly female donors; authors suggested clonal diversity may be underestimated. Unmutated variant regions are reportedly targeted by nearly half of spike-specific TCRs.

The CDR3 is 13 amino acids. V lost 5 bases and J 5 bases, leaving 12 bases between the germline ends. Per the germline V gene, CDR1 is SGHTA and CDR2 is FQGNSA. Assay used: immunoSEQ multiplex PCR; TCRdb lists only in-frame clones, some missing. Among approximately 75,000 clones listed, more than 75% were seen once. This clone is a singleton in its sample. Its antigen is as yet unknown. The starting material was peripheral blood, obtained 28 days after the second AZD1222 dose. This TCR was sampled from an adult who received the AZD1222 COVID-19 vaccine. This chain links TRBV7-2 with TRBJ1-2; D is possibly TRBD1 (5 bases). The CDR3 DNA follows: TGTGCCAGCAGCACTCGTGGGGCGTATGGCTACACCTTC. Its translation is CASSTRGAYGYTF.